The T cell receptor (beta chain) under discussion was sequenced for a study of T-cell reconstitution after alpha-beta-depleted transplantation in children. V trimming: 4 bases; J trimming: 2 bases; junction bases outside the gene matches: 12. Germline-derived CDR1 and CDR2 are DFQATT and SNEGSKA (reference sequence). The CDR3 has 16 residues. TCRbeta library preparation incorporated unique molecular identifiers. TCRdb passed the PCR reads through MiXCR, listing each CDR3 protein once. Of roughly 200,000 distinct CDR3 sequences in the sample, approximately 9% were seen once. This clonotype was seen many times.

The specimen was PBMCs from the stem cell graft donor, collected from the stem cell graft. This receptor was taken from a human donor who donated a stem cell graft to a child with acute lymphoblastic leukemia. The rearrangement uses TRBV20-1 and TRBJ2-5; 8 bases are shared with TRBD2. CDR3 loop: CSATVTGTRIQETQYF. The CDR3 DNA reads TGCAGTGCTACCGTTACCGGGACTAGAATTCAAGAGACCCAGTACTTC.